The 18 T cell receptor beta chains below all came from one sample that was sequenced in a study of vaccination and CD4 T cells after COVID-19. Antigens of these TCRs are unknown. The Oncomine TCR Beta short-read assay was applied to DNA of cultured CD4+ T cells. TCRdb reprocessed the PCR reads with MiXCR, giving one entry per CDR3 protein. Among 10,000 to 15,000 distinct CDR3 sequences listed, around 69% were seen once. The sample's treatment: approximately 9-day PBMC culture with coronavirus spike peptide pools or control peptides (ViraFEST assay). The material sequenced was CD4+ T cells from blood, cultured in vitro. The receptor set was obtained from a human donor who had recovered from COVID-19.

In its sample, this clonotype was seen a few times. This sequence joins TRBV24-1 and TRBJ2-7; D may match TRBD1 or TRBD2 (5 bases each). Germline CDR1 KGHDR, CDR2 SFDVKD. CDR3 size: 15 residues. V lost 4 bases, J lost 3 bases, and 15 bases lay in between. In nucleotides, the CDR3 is TGTGCCACCAGTGAAGGGACCCTCGAGCTCTACGAGCAGTACTTC. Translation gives CATSEGTLELYEQYF.

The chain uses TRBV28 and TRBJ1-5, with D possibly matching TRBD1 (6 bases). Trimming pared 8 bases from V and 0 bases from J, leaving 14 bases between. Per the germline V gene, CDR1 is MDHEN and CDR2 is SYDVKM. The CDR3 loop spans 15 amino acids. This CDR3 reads CASLEGGNSNQPQHF. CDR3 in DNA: TGTGCCAGCCTAGAGGGGGGGAATAGCAATCAGCCCCAGCATTTT.

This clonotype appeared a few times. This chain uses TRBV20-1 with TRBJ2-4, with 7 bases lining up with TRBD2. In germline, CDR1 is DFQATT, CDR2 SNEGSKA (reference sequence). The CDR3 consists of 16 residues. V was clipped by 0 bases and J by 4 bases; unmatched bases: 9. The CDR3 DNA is TGCAGTGCTAGAGATGCGGGAAGGGGAGGGAAAAACATTCAGTACTTC. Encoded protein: CSARDAGRGGKNIQYF.

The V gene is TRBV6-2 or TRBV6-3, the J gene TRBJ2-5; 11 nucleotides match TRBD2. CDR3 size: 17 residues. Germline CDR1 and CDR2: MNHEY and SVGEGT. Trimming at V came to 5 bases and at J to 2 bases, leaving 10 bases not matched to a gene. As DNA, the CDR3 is TGTGCCAGCAGTCCCGGGACTAGCGGTAACCTACAAGAGACCCAGTACTTC. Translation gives CASSPGTSGNLQETQYF.

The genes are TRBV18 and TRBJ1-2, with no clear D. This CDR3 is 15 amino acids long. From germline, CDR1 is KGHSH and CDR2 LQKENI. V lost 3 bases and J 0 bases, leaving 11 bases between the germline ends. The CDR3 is CASSPSRSSNYGYTF. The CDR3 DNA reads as TGTGCCAGCTCACCTTCGCGCTCCTCTAACTATGGCTACACCTTC.

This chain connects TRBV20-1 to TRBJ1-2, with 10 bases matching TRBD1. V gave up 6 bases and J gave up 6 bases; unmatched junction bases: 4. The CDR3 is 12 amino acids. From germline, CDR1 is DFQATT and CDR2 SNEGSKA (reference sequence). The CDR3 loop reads CSAGQGGNGYTF. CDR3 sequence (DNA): TGCAGTGCCGGACAGGGGGGAAATGGCTACACCTTC.

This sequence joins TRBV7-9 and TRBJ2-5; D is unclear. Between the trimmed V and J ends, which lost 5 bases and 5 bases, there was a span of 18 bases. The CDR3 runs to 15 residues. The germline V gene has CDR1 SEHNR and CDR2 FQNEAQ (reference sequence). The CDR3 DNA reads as TGTGCCAGCAGCACCGCGAAGGGTATGGGGGAGACCCAGTACTTC. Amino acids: CASSTAKGMGETQYF.

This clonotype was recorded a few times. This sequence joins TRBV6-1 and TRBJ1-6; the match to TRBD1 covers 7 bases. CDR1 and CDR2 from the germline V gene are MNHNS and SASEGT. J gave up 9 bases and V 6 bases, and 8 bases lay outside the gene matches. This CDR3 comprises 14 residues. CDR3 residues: CASSGTANGSPLHF. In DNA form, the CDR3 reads TGTGCCAGCAGCGGGACAGCCAATGGTTCACCCCTCCACTTT.

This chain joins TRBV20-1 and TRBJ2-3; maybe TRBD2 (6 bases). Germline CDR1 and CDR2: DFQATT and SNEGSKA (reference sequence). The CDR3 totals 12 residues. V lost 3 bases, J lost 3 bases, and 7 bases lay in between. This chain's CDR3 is CSAREGTDTQYF. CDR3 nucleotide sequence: TGCAGTGCTAGGGAGGGTACAGATACGCAGTATTTT.

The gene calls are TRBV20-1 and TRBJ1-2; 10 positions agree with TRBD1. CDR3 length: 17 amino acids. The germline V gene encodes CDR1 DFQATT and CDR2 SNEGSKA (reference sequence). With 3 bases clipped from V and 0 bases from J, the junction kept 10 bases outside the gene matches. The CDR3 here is CSASIPGQGITNYGYTF. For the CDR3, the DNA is TGCAGTGCTAGCATTCCGGGACAGGGGATAACTAACTATGGCTACACCTTC.

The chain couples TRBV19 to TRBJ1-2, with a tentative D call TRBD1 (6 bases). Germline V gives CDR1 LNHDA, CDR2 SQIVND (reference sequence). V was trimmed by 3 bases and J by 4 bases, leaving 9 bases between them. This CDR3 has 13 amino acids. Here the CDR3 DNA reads TGTGCCAGTAGTATGGGGGCAGGCTATGGCTACACCTTC. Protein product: CASSMGAGYGYTF.

CDR3 bases: TGTGCCAGCAGCCCCCCCTATAGGCTAGCAGGCACCAACAATGAGCAGTTCTTC. Its protein is CASSPPYRLAGTNNEQFF. The rearrangement joins TRBV7-9 to TRBJ2-1; possible D gene TRBD2, 5 bases. The CDR3 runs to 18 residues. Germline V lookup: CDR1 SEHNR, CDR2 FQNEAQ (reference sequence). V lost 5 bases to trimming and J lost 5 bases, with 25 bases between them.

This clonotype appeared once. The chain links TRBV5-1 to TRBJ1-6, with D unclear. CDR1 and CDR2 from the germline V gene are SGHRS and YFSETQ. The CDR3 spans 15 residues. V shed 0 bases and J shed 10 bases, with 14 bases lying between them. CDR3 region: CASSLAGLGGSPLHF. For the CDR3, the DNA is TGCGCCAGCAGCTTGGCAGGTTTAGGCGGCTCACCCCTCCACTTT. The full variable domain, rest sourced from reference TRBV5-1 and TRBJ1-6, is KAGVTQTPRYLIKTRGQQVTLSCSPISGHRSVSWYQQTPGQGLQFLFEYFSETQRNKGNFPGRFSGRQFSNSRSEMNVSTLELGDSALYLCASSLAGLGGSPLHFGNGTRLTVT.

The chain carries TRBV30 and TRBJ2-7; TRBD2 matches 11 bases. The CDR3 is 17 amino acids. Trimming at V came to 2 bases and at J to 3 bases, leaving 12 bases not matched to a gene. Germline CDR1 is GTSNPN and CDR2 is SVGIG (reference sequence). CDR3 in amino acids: CAWSYSGRATGNYEQYF. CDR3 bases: TGTGCCTGGAGTTATAGCGGGAGGGCCACGGGGAACTACGAGCAGTACTTC.

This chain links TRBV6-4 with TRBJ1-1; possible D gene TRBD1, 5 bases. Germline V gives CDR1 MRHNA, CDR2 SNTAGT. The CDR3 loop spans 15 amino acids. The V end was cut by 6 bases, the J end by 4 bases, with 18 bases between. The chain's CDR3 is CASRPRDLASTEAFF. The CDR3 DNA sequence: TGTGCCAGCAGACCTCGGGACCTGGCGTCCACTGAAGCTTTCTTT.

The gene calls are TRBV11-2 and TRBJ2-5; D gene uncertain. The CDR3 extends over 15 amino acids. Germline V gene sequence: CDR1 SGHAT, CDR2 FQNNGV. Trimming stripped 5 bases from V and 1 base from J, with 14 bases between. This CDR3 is CASSPAWSGQETQYF. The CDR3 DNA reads TGTGCCAGCAGCCCCGCCTGGAGTGGCCAAGAGACCCAGTACTTC.

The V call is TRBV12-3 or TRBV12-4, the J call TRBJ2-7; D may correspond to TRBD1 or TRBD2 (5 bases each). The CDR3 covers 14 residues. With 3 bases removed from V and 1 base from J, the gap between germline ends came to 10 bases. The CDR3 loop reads CASSFRDGSYEQYF. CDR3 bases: TGTGCCAGCAGTTTCCGGGACGGTTCCTACGAGCAGTACTTC.

CDR3: CASISETQYF. In nucleotides, the CDR3 is TGTGCCAGCATTTCAGAGACCCAGTACTTC. The rearrangement joins TRBV6-1 to TRBJ2-5, with D unclear. V lost 7 bases, J lost 4 bases, and 4 bases lay in between. The V gene's germline CDR1 is MNHNS and CDR2 SASEGT. CDR3 length equals 10 residues.